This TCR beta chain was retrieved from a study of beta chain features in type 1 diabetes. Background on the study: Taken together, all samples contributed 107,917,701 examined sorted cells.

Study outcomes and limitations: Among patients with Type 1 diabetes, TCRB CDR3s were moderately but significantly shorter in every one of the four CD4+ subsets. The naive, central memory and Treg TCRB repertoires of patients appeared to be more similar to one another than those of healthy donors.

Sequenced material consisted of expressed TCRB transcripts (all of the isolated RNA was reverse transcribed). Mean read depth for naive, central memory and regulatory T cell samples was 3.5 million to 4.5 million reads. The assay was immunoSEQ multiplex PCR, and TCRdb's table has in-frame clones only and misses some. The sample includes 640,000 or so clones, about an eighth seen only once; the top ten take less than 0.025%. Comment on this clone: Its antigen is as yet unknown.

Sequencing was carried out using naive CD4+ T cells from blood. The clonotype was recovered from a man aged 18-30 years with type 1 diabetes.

In DNA, the CDR3 is TGTGCCAGCAGCCTACGGCCGCGACAGAGGGGCACTGAAGCTTTCTTT. It codes for CASSLRPRQRGTEAFF. The gene calls are TRBV7-9 and TRBJ1-1, with D possibly matching TRBD1 (5 bases). V shed 5 bases and J shed 4 bases, with 20 bases lying between them. The CDR3 is 16 residues long. The germline V gene encodes CDR1 SEHNR and CDR2 FQNEAQ (reference sequence).